The entry below gives a single T cell receptor (beta chain) sequence along with its context. The antigen remains undetermined. The record originates from a study of cytomegalovirus exposure and HLA in healthy donors. Whole-study findings and limits: Using the classifier, cytomegalovirus status was reportedly diagnosed with high specificity and sensitivity.

With 4 bases clipped from V and 1 base from J, the junction kept 5 bases outside the gene matches. The CDR3 is made up of 15 amino acids. CDR1 and CDR2 from the germline V gene are SGDLS and YYNGEE. Whereas donors were nominally healthy upon sampling, unrecorded immune exposures were probable. Researchers ran the PCR with 60 Vbeta and 13 Jbeta primers. Only in-frame clones appear in the TCRdb table, and some are missing; sequencing was by immunoSEQ multiplex PCR. The sample lists about 170,000 clones, approximately 85% occurring once. This TCR was sampled from a man aged 18 to 30 in good health and CMV-seropositive. The genes are TRBV9 and TRBJ2-3, with 8 bases fitting TRBD1. Sequenced sample: PBMCs. The CDR3 coding sequence is TGTGCCAGCAGCTCAGGGGGCTATGGCACAGATACGCAGTATTTT. Translation gives CASSSGGYGTDTQYF.